Listed below are T cell receptor beta chains from one sample, sequenced in a study of blood T cell repertoires in COVID-19. Sequenced by immunoSEQ multiplex PCR; TCRdb stores in-frame clones only, minus some. Found here are 350,000 to 450,000 clones, about 88% of them singletons; the top ten hold over 2.5%. The specimen sequenced was peripheral blood. The receptors derive from a human donor in a cohort sampled during active COVID-19. Both conserved end residues are part of each CDR3. D genes are given only for firm matches. A clone size is listed for some rows: how often the clone was seen (once, few, many), or a class if it is expanded.

D gene: NA
J gene: TRBJ2-3
V gene: TRBV15
clone size: NA
CDR3 DNA: TGTGCCACCAGCAGAGATCTACGGGGCACAGATACGCAGTATTTT
CDR3 protein: CATSRDLRGTDTQYF

D gene: NA
J gene: TRBJ2-5
V gene: TRBV2
clone size: NA
CDR3 DNA: TGTGCCAGCAGGCGGGACAGAAACCAAGAGACCCAGTACTTC
CDR3 protein: CASRRDRNQETQYF

D gene: TRBD1
J gene: TRBJ1-5
V gene: TRBV24-1
clone size: once
CDR3 DNA: TGTGCCACCAGTGACCCTACAGGGGGCAGCCAGCCCCAGCATTTT
CDR3 protein: CATSDPTGGSQPQHF

D gene: NA
J gene: TRBJ1-1
V gene: TRBV6-5
clone size: NA
CDR3 DNA: TGTGCCAGCACACGTGGGCCCGACGCTGAAGCTTTCTTT
CDR3 protein: CASTRGPDAEAFF

D gene: TRBD1
J gene: TRBJ2-3
V gene: TRBV5-1
clone size: NA
CDR3 DNA: TGCGCCAGCAGCTTGACGGGACAGGGAAGGAATACGCAGTATTTT
CDR3 protein: CASSLTGQGRNTQYF

D gene: NA
J gene: TRBJ2-1
V gene: TRBV7-2
clone size: NA
CDR3 DNA: TGTGCCAGCAGCCGCAACACCCGTCCGTACAATGAGCAGTTCTTC
CDR3 protein: CASSRNTRPYNEQFF

D gene: TRBD1
J gene: TRBJ2-7
V gene: TRBV30
clone size: NA
CDR3 DNA: TGTGCCTGGGACCGAGACAGGGGCGCGTACGAGCAGTACTTC
CDR3 protein: CAWDRDRGAYEQYF

D gene: TRBD1
J gene: TRBJ1-2
V gene: TRBV2
clone size: NA
CDR3 DNA: TGTGCCAGCAGCGAAGGGACAGGTCACGGCTACACCTTC
CDR3 protein: CASSEGTGHGYTF

D gene: NA
J gene: TRBJ2-7
V gene: TRBV21-1
clone size: NA
CDR3 DNA: TGTGCCAGCAGCAAAACCCGACTAGCGGGCCACGAGCAGTACTTC
CDR3 protein: CASSKTRLAGHEQYF

D gene: TRBD1
J gene: TRBJ1-1
V gene: TRBV4-1
clone size: NA
CDR3 DNA: TGCGCCAGCAGCCAAGTTGGCCAGGGGGGCACTGAAGCTTTCTTT
CDR3 protein: CASSQVGQGGTEAFF

D gene: NA
J gene: TRBJ1-4
V gene: TRBV5-1
clone size: NA
CDR3 DNA: TGCGCCAGCAGCTTAACGGAGGGTCTCGAAAAACTGTTTTTT
CDR3 protein: CASSLTEGLEKLFF

D gene: TRBD2
J gene: TRBJ2-1
V gene: TRBV2
clone size: NA
CDR3 DNA: TGTGCCAGCAGTGTGTCTAGCGGGAGACCCCGGGTGTACAATGAGCAGTTCTTC
CDR3 protein: CASSVSSGRPRVYNEQFF

D gene: TRBD1
J gene: TRBJ1-6
V gene: TRBV9
clone size: NA
CDR3 DNA: TGTGCCAGCAGCGTAGGTGCTTGGACAGGGGGGGTATCTCGGGGTTCACCCCTCCACTTT
CDR3 protein: CASSVGAWTGGVSRGSPLHF

D gene: TRBD1
J gene: TRBJ2-5
V gene: TRBV12-3/TRBV12-4
clone size: NA
CDR3 DNA: TGTGCCAGCAGCCGGGACAGGGCAGAGACCCAGTACTTC
CDR3 protein: CASSRDRAETQYF

D gene: NA
J gene: TRBJ2-6
V gene: TRBV19
clone size: NA
CDR3 DNA: TGTGCCAGTAGAAGCGGTCCCGCATCTGGGGCCAACGTCCTGACTTTC
CDR3 protein: CASRSGPASGANVLTF

D gene: TRBD2
J gene: TRBJ2-7
V gene: TRBV7-9
clone size: NA
CDR3 DNA: TGTGCCAGCAGTTTGCTAGCGGGGGGAGACTACGAGCAGTACTTC
CDR3 protein: CASSLLAGGDYEQYF

D gene: NA
J gene: TRBJ1-1
V gene: TRBV12-3/TRBV12-4
clone size: NA
CDR3 DNA: TGTGCCAGCAGTCGTGGGGGCGGCACTGAAGCTTTCTTT
CDR3 protein: CASSRGGGTEAFF

D gene: NA
J gene: TRBJ1-2
V gene: TRBV14
clone size: NA
CDR3 DNA: TGTGCCAGCAGCCAAGTCCAGGGAAGGGGCTACACCTTC
CDR3 protein: CASSQVQGRGYTF

D gene: NA
J gene: TRBJ2-7
V gene: TRBV9
clone size: NA
CDR3 DNA: TGTGCCAGCAGCCCGGGACAAAGGGAACTCGAGCAGTACTTC
CDR3 protein: CASSPGQRELEQYF

D gene: NA
J gene: TRBJ2-3
V gene: TRBV7-9
clone size: NA
CDR3 DNA: TGTGCCAGCAGCCCTAGTCGGGGGACTAGCACAGATACGCAGTATTTT
CDR3 protein: CASSPSRGTSTDTQYF

D gene: NA
J gene: TRBJ2-3
V gene: TRBV7-2
clone size: NA
CDR3 DNA: TGTGCCAGCAGCTTATTTGCGGGAATCACAGATACGCAGTATTTT
CDR3 protein: CASSLFAGITDTQYF

D gene: TRBD2
J gene: TRBJ2-2
V gene: TRBV6-5
clone size: NA
CDR3 DNA: TGTGCCAGCACCGGACTAGCTATCGGGGAGCTGTTTTTT
CDR3 protein: CASTGLAIGELFF